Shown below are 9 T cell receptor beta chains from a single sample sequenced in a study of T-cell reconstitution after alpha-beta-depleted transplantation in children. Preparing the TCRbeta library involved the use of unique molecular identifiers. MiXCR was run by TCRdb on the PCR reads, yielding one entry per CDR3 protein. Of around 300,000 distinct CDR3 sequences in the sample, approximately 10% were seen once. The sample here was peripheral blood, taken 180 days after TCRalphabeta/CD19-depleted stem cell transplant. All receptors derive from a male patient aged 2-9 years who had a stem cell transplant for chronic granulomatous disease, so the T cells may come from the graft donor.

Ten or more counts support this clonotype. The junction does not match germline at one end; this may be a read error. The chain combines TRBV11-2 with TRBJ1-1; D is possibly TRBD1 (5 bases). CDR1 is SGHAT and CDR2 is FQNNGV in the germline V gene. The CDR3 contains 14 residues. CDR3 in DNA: TGTGCCAGCAGCTTAGCAGGGACGAACGCTGAAGCTTTCTTT. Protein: CASSLAGTNAEAFF.

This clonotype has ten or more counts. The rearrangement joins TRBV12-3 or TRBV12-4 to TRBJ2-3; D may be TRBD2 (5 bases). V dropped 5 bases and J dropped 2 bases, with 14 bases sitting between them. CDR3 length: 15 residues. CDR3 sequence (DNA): TGTGCCAGCAGTGAAACTAGGTCGTACACAGATACGCAGTATTTT. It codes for CASSETRSYTDTQYF.

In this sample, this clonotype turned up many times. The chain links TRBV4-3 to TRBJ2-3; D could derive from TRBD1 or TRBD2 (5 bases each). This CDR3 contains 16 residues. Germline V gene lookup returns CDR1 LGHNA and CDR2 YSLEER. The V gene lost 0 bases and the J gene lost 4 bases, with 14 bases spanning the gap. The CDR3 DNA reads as TGCGCCAGCAGCCAAGATGGGGCAGGGAGAGCAGATACGCAGTATTTT. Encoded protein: CASSQDGAGRADTQYF.

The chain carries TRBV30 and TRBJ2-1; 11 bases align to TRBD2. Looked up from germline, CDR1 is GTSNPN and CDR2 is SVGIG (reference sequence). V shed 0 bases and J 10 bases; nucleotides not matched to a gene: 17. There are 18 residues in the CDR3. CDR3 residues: CAWSVRPSGRPKRLEQFF. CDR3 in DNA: TGTGCCTGGAGTGTACGGCCTAGCGGGAGGCCAAAACGACTCGAGCAGTTCTTC.

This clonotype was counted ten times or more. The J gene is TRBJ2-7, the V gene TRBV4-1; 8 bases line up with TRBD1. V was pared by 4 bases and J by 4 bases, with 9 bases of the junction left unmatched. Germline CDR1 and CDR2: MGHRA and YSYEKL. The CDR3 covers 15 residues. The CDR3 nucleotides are TGCGCCAGCAGCCGCCGGGACAGGTCGGATTACGAGCAGTACTTC. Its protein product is CASSRRDRSDYEQYF.

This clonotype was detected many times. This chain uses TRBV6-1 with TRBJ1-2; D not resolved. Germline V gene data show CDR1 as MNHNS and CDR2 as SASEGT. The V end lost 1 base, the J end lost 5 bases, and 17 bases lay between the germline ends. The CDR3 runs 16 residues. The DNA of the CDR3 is TGTGCCAGCAGTGAAGGTTTAGTTCTCCGGGAGTATGGCTACACCTTC. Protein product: CASSEGLVLREYGYTF.

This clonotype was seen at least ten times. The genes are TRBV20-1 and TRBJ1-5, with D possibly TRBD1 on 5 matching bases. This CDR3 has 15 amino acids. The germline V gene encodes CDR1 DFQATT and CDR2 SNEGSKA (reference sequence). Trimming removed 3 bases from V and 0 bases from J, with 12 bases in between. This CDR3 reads CSASSMGTSNQPQHF. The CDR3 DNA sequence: TGCAGTGCTAGTTCGATGGGGACTAGCAATCAGCCCCAGCATTTT.

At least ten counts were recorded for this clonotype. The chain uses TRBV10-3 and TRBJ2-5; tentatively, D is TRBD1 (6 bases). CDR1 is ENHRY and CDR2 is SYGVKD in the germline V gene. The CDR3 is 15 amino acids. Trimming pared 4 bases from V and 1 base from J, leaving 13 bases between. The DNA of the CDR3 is TGTGCCATCAGTGCTGTACAGGGATTCCAAGAGACCCAGTACTTC. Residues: CAISAVQGFQETQYF.

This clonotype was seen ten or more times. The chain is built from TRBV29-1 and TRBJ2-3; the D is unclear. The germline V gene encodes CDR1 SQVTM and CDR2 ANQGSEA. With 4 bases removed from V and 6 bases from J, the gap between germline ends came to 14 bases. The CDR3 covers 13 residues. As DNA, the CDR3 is TGCAGCGTTGCCCGCTCCGGGCAGGATACGCAGTATTTT. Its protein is CSVARSGQDTQYF.